Included here is one T cell receptor (beta chain) sequence, with context. Its cognate antigen is unknown. The treatment denotes: roughly 19 received Ad26.COV2.S at low or high dose, single or two shots; about 5 received placebo; per-sample allocation not given. Sampling was done on day 63 after the first vaccine or placebo injection. It was an adult aged 18-55 years in Boston who was the donor. These data are taken from a study of Ad26.COV2.S vaccination and SARS-CoV-2 variants. The wider study: The authors gave Ad26.COV2.S intramuscularly, either once or twice 56 days apart.

Whole-study findings and limits: Vaccine recipients posted higher spike-specific TCR breadth than their placebo counterparts. Breadth and depth estimates from TCRs may understate total T cell responses.

The table came from immunoSEQ multiplex PCR; TCRdb's copy has only in-frame clones and leaves some out. The table shows around 300,000 clones, with roughly 90% occurring only once. Germline CDR1 and CDR2: SEHNR and FQNEAQ (reference sequence). This CDR3 has 14 residues. The V gene lost 1 base and the J gene lost 2 bases, with 9 bases spanning the gap. The V and J genes are TRBV7-9 and TRBJ2-7; TRBD1 or TRBD2 may be the D gene (6 bases each). The sample consisted of peripheral blood, taken in a trial of Ad26.COV2.S vaccine versus placebo. The source of this sequence is a person aged 18-65 years who received the Ad26.COV2.S COVID-19 vaccine or a placebo. The CDR3 region is CASSLGRGAYEQYF. Written as DNA, the CDR3 is TGTGCCAGCAGCTTAGGAAGGGGGGCCTACGAGCAGTACTTC.